One T cell receptor beta chain is described in this entry. Its antigen has not been determined. The sample holds no much larger clone one base away, and base qualities are not on file. Including cysteine and phenylalanine, the CDR3 has 18 amino acids. Left in the record is the CDR3 DNA by itself, 54 bases read in frame from the first base. Based on the germline V gene, the CDR1 and CDR2 sequences are LGHNT and FRNRAP. V lost 4 bases and J lost 7 bases, and the count of bases not matched to a germline gene is 18. This entry is derived from a study of control samples from healthy donors and cancer patients (dated by TCRdb to the early 2020s). Libraries were made using the immunoSEQ multiplex PCR assay. TCRdb holds this immuneACCESS table with in-frame rearrangements only. Some clones are missing; in checked studies, unresolved V genes explain under half, and the rest has no known cause. A total of approximately 170,000 clones appear in this sample, 92% of them only once. The top ten hold roughly 0.7% of the sample.

This TCR came from a woman between 25 and 40 years old in good health. The sequencing sample was made of blood. The chain links TRBV12-5 with TRBJ1-4; 7 junctional bases match TRBD1. The DNA is as follows: TGTGCTAGTGGTTCGTCACTCCCGGGACAGCGGTTGCGTGAAAAACTGTTTTTT. The translation is CASGSSLPGQRLREKLFF.